The TCR beta chain under discussion was sequenced for a study of blood T cell repertoires in COVID-19. Regarding this clone: Other DNA sequences of this sample code for an identical CDR3.

CDR1 MNHEY and CDR2 SVGAGI come from the germline V gene. The CDR3 consists of 13 residues. V was shortened by 4 bases and J by 0 bases, with 6 bases between the two germline ends. The repertoire was sequenced with immunoSEQ multiplex PCR; TCRdb's copy has only in-frame clones and lacks some. The sample consists of under 200,000 clones, approximately 90% of them appearing once. The sequence came from a woman between 70 and 85 years old with COVID-19, enrolled during active disease. The chain uses TRBV6-5 and TRBJ1-1, with D unresolved. Specimen: peripheral blood. The CDR3 reads CASSSTVNTEAFF. The CDR3 coding sequence is TGTGCCAGCAGTTCCACTGTGAACACTGAAGCTTTCTTT.